What follows is one T cell receptor (beta chain) and its context. The record originates from a study of blood T cell repertoires in COVID-19. Turning to the study itself: From the United States, Italy and Spain came samples of acute and convalescent COVID-19. In each case, the material was cDNA or gDNA derived from T cells, B-cell-depleted T cells, or PBMCs.

Authors' analysis steps: Reference gene primer amplification gave nucleated cell count estimates. Measured with immunoSEQ multiplex PCR; TCRdb has only the in-frame clones, and not every one. D and trimming come from the DNA, and the V and J calls and clone size come from that table. The table includes around 340,000 clones, 80% to 90% detected once. Individuals drawn from around 25 US areas were about 18 to 89 years old. The V and J ends lost 3 bases and 7 bases respectively, with 13 bases between them. CDR3 length: 15 amino acids. CDR1 SGHTA and CDR2 FQGTGA come from the germline V gene. Sequencing was carried out using PBMCs or T cells enriched from blood (not recorded which). The chain carries TRBV7-3 and TRBJ1-6; D may be TRBD1 (6 bases). This sequence was found in a woman in her thirties or forties with acute COVID-19. The CDR3 nucleotides are TGTGCCAGCAGCTTCTACCCAGGGGCCAATTCACCCCTCCACTTT. This gives the protein CASSFYPGANSPLHF. Combining the CDR3 with reference TRBV7-3 and TRBJ1-6 gives the whole variable domain GAGVSQTPSNKVTEKGKYVELRCDPISGHTALYWYRQSLGQGPEFLIYFQGTGAADDSGLPNDRFFAVRPEGSVSTLKIQRTERGDSAVYLCASSFYPGANSPLHFGNGTRLTVT.